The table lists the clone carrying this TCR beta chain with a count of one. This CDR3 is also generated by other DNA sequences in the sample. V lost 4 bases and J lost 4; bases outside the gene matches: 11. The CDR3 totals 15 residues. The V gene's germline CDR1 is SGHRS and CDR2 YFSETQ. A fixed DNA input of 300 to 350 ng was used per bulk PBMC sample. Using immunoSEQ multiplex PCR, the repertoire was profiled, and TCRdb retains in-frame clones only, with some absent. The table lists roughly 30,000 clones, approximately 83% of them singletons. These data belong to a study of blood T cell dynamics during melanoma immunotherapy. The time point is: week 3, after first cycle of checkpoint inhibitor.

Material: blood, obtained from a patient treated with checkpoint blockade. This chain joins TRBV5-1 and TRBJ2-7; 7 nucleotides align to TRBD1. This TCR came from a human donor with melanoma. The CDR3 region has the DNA TGCGCCAGCAGCACCACAACAGGGGTTATGTACGAGCAGTACTTC. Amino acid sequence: CASSTTTGVMYEQYF.